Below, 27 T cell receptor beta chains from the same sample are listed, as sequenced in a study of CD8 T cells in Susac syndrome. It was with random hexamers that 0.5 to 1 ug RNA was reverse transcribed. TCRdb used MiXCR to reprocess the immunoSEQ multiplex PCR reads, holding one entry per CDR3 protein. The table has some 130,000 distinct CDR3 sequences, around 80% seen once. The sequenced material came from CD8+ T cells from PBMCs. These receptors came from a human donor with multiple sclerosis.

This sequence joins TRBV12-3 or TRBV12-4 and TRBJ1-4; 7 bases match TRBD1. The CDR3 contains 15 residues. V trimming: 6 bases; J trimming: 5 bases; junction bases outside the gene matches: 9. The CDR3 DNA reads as TGTGCCAGCAGGCCCTTGGGACAGACGAATGAAAAACTGTTTTTT. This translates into CASRPLGQTNEKLFF.

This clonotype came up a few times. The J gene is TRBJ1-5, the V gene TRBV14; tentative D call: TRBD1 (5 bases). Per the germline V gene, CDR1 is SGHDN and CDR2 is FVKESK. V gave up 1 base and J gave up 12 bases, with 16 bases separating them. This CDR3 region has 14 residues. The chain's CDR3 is CASSQGGGGLLQHF. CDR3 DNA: TGTGCCAGCAGCCAAGGGGGGGGAGGTCTACTCCAGCATTTT.

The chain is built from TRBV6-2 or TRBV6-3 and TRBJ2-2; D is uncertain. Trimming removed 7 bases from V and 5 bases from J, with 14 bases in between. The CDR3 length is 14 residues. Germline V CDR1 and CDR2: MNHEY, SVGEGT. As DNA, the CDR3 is TGTGCCAGCACCTCGTGGACGTCTACCGGGGAGCTGTTTTTT. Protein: CASTSWTSTGELFF.

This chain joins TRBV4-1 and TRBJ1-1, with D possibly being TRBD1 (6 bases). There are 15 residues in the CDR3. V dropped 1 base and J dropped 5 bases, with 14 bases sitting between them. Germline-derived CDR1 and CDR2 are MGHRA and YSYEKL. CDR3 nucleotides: TGCGCCAGCAGCCAAGTTGGGGGGCGATGGACTGAAGCTTTCTTT. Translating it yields CASSQVGGRWTEAFF.

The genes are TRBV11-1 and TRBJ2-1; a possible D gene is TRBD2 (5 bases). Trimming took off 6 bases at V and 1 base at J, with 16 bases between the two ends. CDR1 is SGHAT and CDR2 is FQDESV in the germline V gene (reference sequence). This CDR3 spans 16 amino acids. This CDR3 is CASSFRGPVSYNEQFF. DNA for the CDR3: TGTGCCAGCAGTTTCAGAGGGCCAGTGTCCTACAATGAGCAGTTCTTC.

The CDR3 loop reads CASSPSLGGNEQYF. CDR3 sequence (DNA): TGTGCCAGTAGCCCAAGTCTCGGAGGGAACGAGCAGTACTTC. This chain joins TRBV19 and TRBJ2-7; maybe TRBD2 (6 bases). This CDR3 comprises 14 residues. The germline V gene has CDR1 LNHDA and CDR2 SQIVND (reference sequence). Trimming took off 6 bases at V and 5 bases at J, with 17 bases between the two ends.

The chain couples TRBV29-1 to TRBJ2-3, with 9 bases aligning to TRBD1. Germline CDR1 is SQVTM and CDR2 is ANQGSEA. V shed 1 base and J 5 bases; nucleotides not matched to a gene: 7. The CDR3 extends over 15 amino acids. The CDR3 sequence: CSVEGIDRGGDTQYF. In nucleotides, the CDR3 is TGCAGCGTTGAAGGAATAGACAGGGGGGGAGATACGCAGTATTTT.

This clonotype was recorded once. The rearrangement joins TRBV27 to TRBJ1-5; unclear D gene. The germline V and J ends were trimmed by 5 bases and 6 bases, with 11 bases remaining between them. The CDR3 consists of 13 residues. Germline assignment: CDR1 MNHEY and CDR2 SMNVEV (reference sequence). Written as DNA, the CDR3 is TGTGCCAGCAGTCTGGCCTGGGGTCAGCCCCAGCATTTT. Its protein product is CASSLAWGQPQHF.

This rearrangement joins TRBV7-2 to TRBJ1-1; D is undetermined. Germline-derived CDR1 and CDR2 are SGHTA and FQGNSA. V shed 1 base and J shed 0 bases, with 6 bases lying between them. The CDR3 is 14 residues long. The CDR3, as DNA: TGTGCCAGCAGCTTAGGGTACTTGAACACTGAAGCTTTCTTT. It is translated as CASSLGYLNTEAFF. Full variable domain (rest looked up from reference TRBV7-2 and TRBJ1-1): GAGVSQSPSNKVTEKGKDVELRCDPISGHTALYWYRQSLGQGLEFLIYFQGNSAPDKSGLPSDRFSAERTGGSVSTLTIQRTQQEDSAVYLCASSLGYLNTEAFFGQGTRLTVV.

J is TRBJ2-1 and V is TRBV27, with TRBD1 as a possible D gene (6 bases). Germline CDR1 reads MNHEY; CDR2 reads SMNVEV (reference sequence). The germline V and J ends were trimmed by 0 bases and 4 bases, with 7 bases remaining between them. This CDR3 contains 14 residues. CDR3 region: CASSLSRGYNEQFF. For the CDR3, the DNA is TGTGCCAGCAGTTTATCGAGGGGGTACAATGAGCAGTTCTTC.

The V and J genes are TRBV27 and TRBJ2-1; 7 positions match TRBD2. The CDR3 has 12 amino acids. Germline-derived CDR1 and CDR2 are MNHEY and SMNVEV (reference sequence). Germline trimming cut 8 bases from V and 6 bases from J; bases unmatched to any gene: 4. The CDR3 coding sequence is TGTGCCAGCTCAGAGCGGGGCAATGAGCAGTTCTTC. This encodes CASSERGNEQFF.

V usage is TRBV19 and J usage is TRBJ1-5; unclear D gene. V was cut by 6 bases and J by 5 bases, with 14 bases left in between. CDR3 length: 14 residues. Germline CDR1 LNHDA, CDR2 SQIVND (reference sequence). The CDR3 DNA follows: TGTGCCAGTAGCGGAGCGCCCTGGTATCAGCCCCAGCATTTT. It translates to CASSGAPWYQPQHF. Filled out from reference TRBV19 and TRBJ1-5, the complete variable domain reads DGGITQSPKYLFRKEGQNVTLSCEQNLNHDAMYWYRQDPGQGLRLIYYSQIVNDFQKGDIAEGYSVSREKKESFPLTVTSAQKNPTAFYLCASSGAPWYQPQHFGDGTRLSIL.

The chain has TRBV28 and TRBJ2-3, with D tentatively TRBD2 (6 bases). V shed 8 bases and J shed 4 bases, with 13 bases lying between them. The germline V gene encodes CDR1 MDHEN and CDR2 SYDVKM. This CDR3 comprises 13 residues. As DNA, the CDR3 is TGTGCCAGCGGTGCCCGACTAGCAGATACGCAGTATTTT. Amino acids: CASGARLADTQYF.

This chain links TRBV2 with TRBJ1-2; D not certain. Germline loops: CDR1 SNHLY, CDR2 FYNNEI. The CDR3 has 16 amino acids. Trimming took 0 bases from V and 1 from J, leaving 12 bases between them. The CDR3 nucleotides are TGTGCCAGCAGTGAAGCGGCCCGGCCGATTAACTATGGCTACACCTTC. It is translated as CASSEAARPINYGYTF. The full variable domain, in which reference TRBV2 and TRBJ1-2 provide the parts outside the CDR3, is EPEVTQTPSHQVTQMGQEVILRCVPISNHLYFYWYRQILGQKVEFLVSFYNNEISEKSEIFDDQFSVERPDGSNFTLKIRSTKLEDSAMYFCASSEAARPINYGYTFGSGTRLTVV.

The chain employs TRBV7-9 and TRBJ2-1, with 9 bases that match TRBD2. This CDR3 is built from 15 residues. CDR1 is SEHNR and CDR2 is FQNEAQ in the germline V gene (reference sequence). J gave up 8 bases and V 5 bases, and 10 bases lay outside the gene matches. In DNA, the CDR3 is TGTGCCAGCAGCGAGGGGACTAGCCGCCGTGATGAGCAGTTCTTC. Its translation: CASSEGTSRRDEQFF.

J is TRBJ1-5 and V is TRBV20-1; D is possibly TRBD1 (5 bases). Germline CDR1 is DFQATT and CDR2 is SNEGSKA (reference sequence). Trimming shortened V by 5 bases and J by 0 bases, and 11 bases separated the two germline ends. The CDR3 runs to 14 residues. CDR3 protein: CSAPRGSSNQPQHF. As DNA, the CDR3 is TGCAGTGCTCCGCGGGGGTCTAGCAATCAGCCCCAGCATTTT.

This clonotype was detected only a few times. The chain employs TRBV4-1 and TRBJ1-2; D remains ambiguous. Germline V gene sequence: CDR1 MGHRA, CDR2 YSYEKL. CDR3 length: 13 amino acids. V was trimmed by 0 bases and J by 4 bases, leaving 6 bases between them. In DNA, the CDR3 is TGCGCCAGCAGCCAAGAGGACGGCTATGGCTACACCTTC. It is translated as CASSQEDGYGYTF.

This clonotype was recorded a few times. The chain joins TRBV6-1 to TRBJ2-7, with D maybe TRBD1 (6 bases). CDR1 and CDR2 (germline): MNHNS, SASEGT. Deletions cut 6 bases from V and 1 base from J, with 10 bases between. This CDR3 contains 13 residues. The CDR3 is CASSLTGSYEQYV. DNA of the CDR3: TGTGCCAGCAGCCTAACAGGGTCCTACGAGCAGTACGTC.

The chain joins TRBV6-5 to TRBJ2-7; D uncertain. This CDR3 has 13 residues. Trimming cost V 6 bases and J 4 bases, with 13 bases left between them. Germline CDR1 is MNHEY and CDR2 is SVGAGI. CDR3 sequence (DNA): TGTGCCAGCAGATCCATGAGACCATACGAGCAGTACTTC. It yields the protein CASRSMRPYEQYF.

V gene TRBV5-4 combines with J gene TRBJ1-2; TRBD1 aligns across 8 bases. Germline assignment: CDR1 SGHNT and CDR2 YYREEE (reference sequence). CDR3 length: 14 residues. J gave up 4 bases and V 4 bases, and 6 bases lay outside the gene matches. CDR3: CASSPGGAGYGYTF. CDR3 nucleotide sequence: TGTGCCAGCAGCCCAGGGGGCGCGGGCTATGGCTACACCTTC.

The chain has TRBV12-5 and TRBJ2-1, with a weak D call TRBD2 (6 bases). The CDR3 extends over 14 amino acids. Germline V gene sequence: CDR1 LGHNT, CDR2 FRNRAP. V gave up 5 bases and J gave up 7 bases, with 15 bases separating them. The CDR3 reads CASGIGLNLNEQFF. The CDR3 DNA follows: TGTGCTAGTGGTATTGGACTAAACTTGAATGAGCAGTTCTTC.

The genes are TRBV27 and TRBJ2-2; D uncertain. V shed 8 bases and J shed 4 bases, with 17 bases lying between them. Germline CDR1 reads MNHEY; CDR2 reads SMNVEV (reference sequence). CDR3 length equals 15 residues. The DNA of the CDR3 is TGTGCCAGCTGGGATGCCATACCTCGCACCGGGGAGCTGTTTTTT. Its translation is CASWDAIPRTGELFF.

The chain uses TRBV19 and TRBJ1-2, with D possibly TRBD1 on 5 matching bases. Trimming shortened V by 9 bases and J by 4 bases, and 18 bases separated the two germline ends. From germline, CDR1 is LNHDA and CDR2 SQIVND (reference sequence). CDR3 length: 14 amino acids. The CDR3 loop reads CASMGDRSFYGYTF. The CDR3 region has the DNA TGTGCCAGCATGGGGGATCGCAGCTTCTATGGCTACACCTTC. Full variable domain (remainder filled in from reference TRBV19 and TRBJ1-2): DGGITQSPKYLFRKEGQNVTLSCEQNLNHDAMYWYRQDPGQGLRLIYYSQIVNDFQKGDIAEGYSVSREKKESFPLTVTSAQKNPTAFYLCASMGDRSFYGYTFGSGTRLTVV.

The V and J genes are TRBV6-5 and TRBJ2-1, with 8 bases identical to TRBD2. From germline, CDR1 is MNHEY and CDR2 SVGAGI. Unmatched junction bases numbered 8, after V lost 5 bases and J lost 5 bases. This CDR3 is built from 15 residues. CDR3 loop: CASSMFGLANNEQFF. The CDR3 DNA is TGTGCCAGCAGTATGTTCGGACTAGCCAACAATGAGCAGTTCTTC.

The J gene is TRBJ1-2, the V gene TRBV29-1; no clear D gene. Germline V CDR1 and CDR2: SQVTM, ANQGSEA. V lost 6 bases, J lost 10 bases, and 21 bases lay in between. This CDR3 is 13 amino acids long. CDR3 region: CSVQTEKTFDYTF. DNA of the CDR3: TGCAGCGTCCAGACGGAAAAAACGTTTGACTACACCTTC.

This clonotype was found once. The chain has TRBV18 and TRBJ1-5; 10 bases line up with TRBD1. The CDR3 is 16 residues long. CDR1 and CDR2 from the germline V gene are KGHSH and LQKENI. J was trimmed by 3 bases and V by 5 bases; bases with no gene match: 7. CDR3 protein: CASSAWDRGLNQPQHF. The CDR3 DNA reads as TGTGCCAGCTCAGCATGGGACAGGGGTCTCAATCAGCCCCAGCATTTT.

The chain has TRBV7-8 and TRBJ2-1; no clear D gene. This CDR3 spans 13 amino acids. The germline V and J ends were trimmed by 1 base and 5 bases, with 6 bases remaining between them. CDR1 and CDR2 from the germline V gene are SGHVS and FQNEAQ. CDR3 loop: CASSLDRNNEQFF. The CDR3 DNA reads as TGTGCCAGCAGCTTAGACAGAAACAATGAGCAGTTCTTC.